This T cell receptor (beta chain) was recorded in a study of blood T cell repertoires in COVID-19. Sequenced by immunoSEQ multiplex PCR; TCRdb stores in-frame clones only, minus some. The table shows some 90,000 clones, with about 89% occurring only once. Germline CDR1 and CDR2: MNHEY and SVGAGI. There are 12 residues in the CDR3. The germline V and J ends were trimmed by 6 bases and 7 bases, with 13 bases remaining between them. The V call is TRBV6-5, the J call TRBJ2-7; the D is unclear. The sequencing sample was made of peripheral blood. The receptor comes from a woman in her 50s in a cohort sampled during active COVID-19. The CDR3 coding sequence is TGTGCCAGCAGAGCCTCACGTAAAGAGCAGTACTTC. Protein product: CASRASRKEQYF.